The clone carrying this T cell receptor (beta chain) was detected only a few times. Its antigen is unknown. This entry comes from a study of memory CD4+ T cells and cytomegalovirus serostatus. About the study: Donors were healthy Belgian adults, 9 CMV seropositive and approximately 25 seronegative. The study, taken as a whole, reports: Suggested: most of the CMV-linked TCR signature lies in CD4+ memory cells.

Assay: immunoSEQ multiplex PCR; the TCRdb copy retains only in-frame clones and omits some. The sample lists about 60,000 clones, about three quarters occurring once. Single viable CD3+CD4+CD8-CD45RO+ cells were sorted as the memory CD4+ T cells. CD4+ T cells were isolated by positive magnetic selection. Sequencing was done on a sample of memory CD4+ T cells from blood. The sequence derives from an adult in good health and CMV-seronegative. Some clones in this sample may be carry-over from other donors' samples.

CDR3 in DNA: TGTGCCAGCAGCCAGGGACTAGCGGGAGGTGGCACCGGGGAGCTGTTTTTT. As protein: CASSQGLAGGGTGELFF. This chain joins TRBV5-4 and TRBJ2-2; the match to TRBD2 covers 15 bases. CDR3 length equals 17 residues. Germline V gene sequence: CDR1 SGHNT, CDR2 YYREEE (reference sequence). The trim removed 4 bases at V and 4 bases at J, leaving 5 bases unmatched.